These T cell receptor beta chains were read from a single sample in a study of T cells in narcolepsy. Generated by immunoSEQ multiplex PCR, the TCRdb table keeps only in-frame clones and is missing some. The sample has around 35,000 clones, 75% to 90% seen once. The material sequenced was CD45RA- memory CD4+ T cells from PBMCs. These receptors came from a human donor with narcolepsy. CDR3s include the opening cysteine and the closing phenylalanine or tryptophan. Fields, in order: V gene, CDR3 protein.

v_gene: TRBV28
CDR3aa: CASSTLGTGDQETQYF

v_gene: TRBV7-2
CDR3aa: CASSVRGEGYEQYF

v_gene: TRBV7-2
CDR3aa: CASSFGQGHGNEQFF

v_gene: TRBV5-4
CDR3aa: CASSLAGGPNEKLFF

v_gene: TRBV20-1
CDR3aa: CSANRDREAFF

v_gene: TRBV19
CDR3aa: CASSIEVGEQFF

v_gene: TRBV11-1
CDR3aa: CASSFAGLKNIQYF

v_gene: TRBV9
CDR3aa: CASSVDGSSGRVYEQFF

v_gene: TRBV6-6
CDR3aa: CASSTDYTPGTQYF

v_gene: TRBV6-6
CDR3aa: CASSYVRGNNEQFF

v_gene: TRBV2
CDR3aa: CASRPGPWGEKLFF

v_gene: TRBV5-1
CDR3aa: CASSLTGAENQPQHF

v_gene: TRBV11-2
CDR3aa: CASSLEQGAVGGYTF

v_gene: TRBV15
CDR3aa: CATSSFRGEKLFF

v_gene: TRBV30
CDR3aa: CAWSRGTSGRAGETQYF

v_gene: TRBV2
CDR3aa: CASSERDTRYNEQFF

v_gene: TRBV2
CDR3aa: CASTAQDTQYF

v_gene: TRBV7-2
CDR3aa: CASSLLGSYGYTF

v_gene: TRBV19
CDR3aa: CASKVMTGQGNTGELFF

v_gene: TRBV2
CDR3aa: CASRDEVYGYTF

v_gene: TRBV7-6
CDR3aa: CASSRSGREDTGELFF

v_gene: TRBV19
CDR3aa: CASSIWAGTSGGVMEQFF

v_gene: TRBV2
CDR3aa: CASSEQGFVVNEQFF

v_gene: TRBV4-3
CDR3aa: CASSQELGNYGNTIYF

v_gene: TRBV11-2
CDR3aa: CASSLDHSPLHF

v_gene: TRBV6-5
CDR3aa: CASSYSHGYEQYF

v_gene: TRBV4-3
CDR3aa: CASSQGGTPAGYTF

v_gene: TRBV19
CDR3aa: CASSIDWASRVFF

v_gene: TRBV9
CDR3aa: CASQGDTYTEAFF